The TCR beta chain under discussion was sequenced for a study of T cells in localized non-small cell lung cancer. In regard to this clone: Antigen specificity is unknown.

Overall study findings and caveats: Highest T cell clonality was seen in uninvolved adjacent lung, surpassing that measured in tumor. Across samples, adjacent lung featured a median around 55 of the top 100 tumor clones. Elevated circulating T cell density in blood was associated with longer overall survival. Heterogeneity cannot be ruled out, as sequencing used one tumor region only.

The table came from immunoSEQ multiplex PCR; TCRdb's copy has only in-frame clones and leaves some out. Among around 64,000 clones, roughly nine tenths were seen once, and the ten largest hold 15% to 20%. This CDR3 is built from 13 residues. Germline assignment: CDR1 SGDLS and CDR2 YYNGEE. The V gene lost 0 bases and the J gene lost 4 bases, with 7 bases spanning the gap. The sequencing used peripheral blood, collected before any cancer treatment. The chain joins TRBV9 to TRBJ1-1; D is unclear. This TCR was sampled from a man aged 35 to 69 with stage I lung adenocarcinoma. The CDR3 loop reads CASSVGETTEAFF. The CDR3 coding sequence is TGTGCCAGCAGCGTAGGGGAGACCACTGAAGCTTTCTTT.